This T cell receptor beta chain was obtained from a study of blood T cells in healthy people across ages. To note about this clonotype: Its matching antigen is unknown. At one end the junction does not follow the germline gene, possibly because of a read error.

Points from the study as a whole: With donor CMV status unknown, expanded clonotype changes were possibly confounded. Naive T cell percentage strongly correlated with TCR beta diversity. Long-lived and aged donors differed, with more naive CD4+ cells and higher diversity in the long-lived.

Total RNA extraction produced at least 5.5 micrograms (per sample) for the study. The use of a sample-barcoded 5' primer and a J-beta primer mix characterized a second PCR of roughly 6 to 11 cycles. One entry per CDR3 protein, called by TCRdb with MiXCR from the 5' RACE reads. Of 630,000 or so distinct CDR3 sequences detected, 25% to 35% appear once; the ten largest clones hold 15% to 18%. The sample taken for sequencing was blood. The origin of this receptor is an elderly woman in good health.

This chain's CDR3 is CTSSQYLGSGGEKLFF. For the CDR3, the DNA is TGTACCAGCAGCCAGTACCTGGGGTCCGGAGGGGAAAAACTGTTTTTT. The chain has TRBV3-1 and TRBJ1-4; no clear D. This CDR3 spans 16 amino acids. The germline V gene encodes CDR1 LGHDT and CDR2 YNNKEL (reference sequence).